These T cell receptor beta chains were read from a single sample in a study of cytomegalovirus exposure and HLA in healthy donors. The method was immunoSEQ multiplex PCR; TCRdb's version includes in-frame clones alone and lacks a portion of them. The table shows around 140,000 clones, with roughly 88% occurring only once. Input material: PBMCs. These receptors were collected from a middle-aged woman in good health and CMV-seronegative. The CDR3 runs from the conserved cysteine through the conserved F or W. The D gene is left open where the match is weak. Expanded clones are given a class, and other clones once, few, many or no size at all.

. . TRBJ1-3 TRBV7-2 TGTGCCAGCAGCTTAGCAGGGGGCTCTGGAAACACCATATATTTT CASSLAGGSGNTIYF
. . TRBJ1-2 TRBV28 TGTGCCAGCACCCCGAGGCTTAGTCCTGGCTACACCTTC CASTPRLSPGYTF
. . TRBJ1-2 TRBV9 TGTGCCAGCAGCGTACCAGGAACGGCTGGCTACACCTTC CASSVPGTAGYTF
TRBD1 . TRBJ2-2 TRBV5-1 TGCGCCAGCAGCTTACAAGGGACAGGGCTCAACACCGGGGAGCTGTTTTTT CASSLQGTGLNTGELFF
. few TRBJ1-5 TRBV4-1 TGCGCCAGCAGCCAAGATCTCCAGGGAAGGGTTCAGCCCCAGCATTTT CASSQDLQGRVQPQHF
TRBD2 . TRBJ2-2 TRBV5-4 TGTGCCAGCTTGGGGGGACTAGCGGTTACCGGGGAGCTGTTTTTT CASLGGLAVTGELFF
. . TRBJ2-1 TRBV7-9 TGTGCCAGCAGCTCACCCCCAACGGGAGCCTACAATGAGCAGTTCTTC CASSSPPTGAYNEQFF
. . TRBJ1-5 TRBV7-9 TGTGCCAGCAGCTCGACCTCAGGGTTTCAGCCCCAGCATTTT CASSSTSGFQPQHF
TRBD2 . TRBJ2-2 TRBV5-4 TGTGCCAGCCACTTAGGACTAGCTGGTAACACCGGGGAGCTGTTTTTT CASHLGLAGNTGELFF
. . TRBJ1-1 TRBV5-4 TGTGCCAGCAGCTCCTCCCAGGGGCTGAACACTGAAGCTTTCTTT CASSSSQGLNTEAFF
. . TRBJ1-2 TRBV7-9 TGTGCCAGCAGCTTCGGGGGGACGGTCTATGCCTATGGCTACACCTTC CASSFGGTVYAYGYTF
TRBD2 few TRBJ2-3 TRBV28 TGTGCCAGTCATCTAGCGGGCTACACAGATACGCAGTATTTT CASHLAGYTDTQYF
TRBD2 . TRBJ2-1 TRBV7-9 TGTGCCAGCAGCCCCGGACTAGCCGGGTCCTACAATGAGCAGTTCTTC CASSPGLAGSYNEQFF
. . TRBJ2-1 TRBV6-6 TGTGCCAGCGCTATGCGGTCGAGCTCCTACAATGAGCAGTTCTTC CASAMRSSSYNEQFF
TRBD1 . TRBJ1-1 TRBV6-6 TGTGCCAGCAGTTCCCCCCCGGACAGGGGGACTGAAGCTTTCTTT CASSSPPDRGTEAFF
. . TRBJ2-7 TRBV6-5 TGTGCCAGCAGTTACGGGGGGGCCGAGCAGTACTTC CASSYGGAEQYF
TRBD2 . TRBJ2-5 TRBV2 TGTGCCAGCGGGGGGACTAGAGTCGAGACCCAGTACTTC CASGGTRVETQYF
. . TRBJ2-5 TRBV5-1 TGCGCCAGCAGCTTGGAACCGAGTATCAAAGAGACCCAGTACTTC CASSLEPSIKETQYF
. . TRBJ2-3 TRBV5-1 TGCGCCAGCAGCTTGGAGGGGCCCTACACAGATACGCAGTATTTT CASSLEGPYTDTQYF
TRBD1 . TRBJ1-2 TRBV28 TGTGCCAGCAGTCCCCGTGGGACAGGGTTTAACTATGGCTACACCTTC CASSPRGTGFNYGYTF